This TCR beta chain was sequenced in a study of shared clonotypes between healthy human individuals (dated by TCRdb to 2020 to 2022). For the study in its entirety: The cohort included three men and two women between 18 and 49 years of age. For each donor, CD4 naive and CD4 memory were each run on three plates, CD8 naive on two plates, and CD8 memory on one plate. To estimate repertoire size and how much clonotype sharing occurs between individuals, the study deeply sequenced the blood TCR repertoires of five healthy adults. To increase sequencing depth and limit assay-specific biases, TCR repertoire library preparation and sequencing were carried out by different laboratories using diverse techniques. Between about 0.9 and 9 billion PBMCs per donor were obtained by leukapheresis.

Comment on this clone: Its cognate antigen has yet to be identified. No clone much larger than this one lies a single base away; base qualities are absent.

The CDR3 sequence holds 15 residues, the cysteine and phenylalanine included. Only the CDR3 DNA stays, 45 bases, in frame from base 1. Cut back by 6 bases and 4 bases, the V and J ends lie 18 bases apart. CDR1 and CDR2 were assigned from the germline V gene as MGHRA and YSYEKL. Using the deep immunoSEQ assay, multiplex PCR amplified TCR CDR3 regions from genomic DNA. Extracted genomic DNA from each cell subset was spread evenly across all wells of several immunoSEQ 96-well plates, with each plate serving as a replicate. Each replicate PCR for sorted subsets received about 220 ng genomic DNA, equal to 28,000 or so T cell genomes. Purified libraries were measured with a Qubit 3.0 fluorometer, size-checked on a Bioanalyzer 2100, and measured again with the KAPA Library Quantification kit. Each immunoSEQ 96-well plate was sequenced on its own single-read 150-cycle Illumina NextSeq 550 flow cell. The study's own analysis went as follows. Because the immunoSEQ output held only junctional sequences and lacked quality scores, the filtering could not match the filtering applied to full-length reads. Sequences were annotated with PyIR, a Python wrapper for IgBLAST v1.9, using IMGT germline references to assign V/J genes and CDR3. Reads were filtered out if the reads had weak V/J assignments (E-value above 1e-6), no CDR3, stop codons, out-of-frame junctions, or ambiguous translated residues. V3J clonotypes were defined by identical inferred V gene, J gene, and CDR3 amino acid sequence. Percentage overlap between repertoires was calculated by dividing the number of shared unique clonotypes by the size of the smaller repertoire. RTK rarefaction, the Chao1 estimator, and Recon v2.1 estimates of unobserved clonotypes were used to assess repertoire richness. Generation probabilities were computed with OLGA for all TCRbeta clonotypes obtained by the gDNA method from several donors. TCRdb limited this immuneACCESS table to in-frame rearrangements with V and J called. A share of clones is missing; checked studies link under half to unresolved V genes, and the rest is unexplained. Clone size and V and J calls were adopted from that table, with D and trimming inferred from the DNA. This sample lists about a million clones; 70% to 80% were detected once. 0.89% of the sample is held by the ten biggest clonotypes.

The study at large found these results: Even with the large sequencing depth, rarefaction of the sorted-subset datasets indicated that sequencing was incomplete. Across a handful of donors, approximately 4.9% of naive CD4, over 3% of naive CD8, about 2% of memory CD4, and 0.3% to 0.45% of memory CD8 clonotypes were shared. Naive subsets generally had larger estimated clonotype richness than memory subsets. Compared with non-shared clonotypes, the clonotypes found in all four sorted-subset donors had higher generation probabilities. The genetic and exposure-history diversity represented was limited by the small number of donors. Sampling was restricted to blood, and TCR repertoires in tissue are likely to differ from TCR repertoires in blood. Pairwise subsampling indicated that sequencing depth was expected to affect the degree of clonotype sharing among donors.

Healthy HIV-negative adults with no recently reported acute infections or vaccinations were included as donors. Every donor was a Caucasian adult living in Nashville, Tennessee, USA. CD4+ T cells were enriched by magnetic negative selection, after which naive cells were positively selected on CD45RA and the negative fraction was taken as the memory subset. After blood collection by leukapheresis, PBMCs were isolated using Ficoll-Histopaque density gradient centrifugation and then cryopreserved in the vapor phase of liquid nitrogen. Purity and quantity of every magnetically sorted T cell population were checked by analytical flow cytometry. Genomic DNA was isolated from each sorted fraction and quantified by UV absorbance on a Nanodrop 2000c.

Input material: memory CD4+ T cells from PBMCs. The sample's cell subset or site label is to be understood as: CD45RA-negative fraction. The clonotype comes from a man in his late teens or twenties in good health. Some clones in this sample may be carry-over from other donors' samples. The rearrangement joined TRBV4-1 to TRBJ2-5, with TRBD2 as a weak D call on 5 bases. At the DNA level, the sequence is TGCGCCAGCAGTCCATCTGGCGGGTGGGGAGAGACCCAGTACTTC. The resulting protein is CASSPSGGWGETQYF.